This T cell receptor beta chain came from a study of blood T cell repertoires in COVID-19. For the study at large: Samples taken during acute and convalescent COVID-19 were collected in the United States, Italy and Spain. The cDNA or gDNA used as material had been derived from T cells, B-cell-depleted T cells, or PBMCs.

This clone was found a few times. Germline CDR1 reads SGHVS; CDR2 reads FQNEAQ. The CDR3 sequence is 16 residues long. V lost 5 bases and J lost 0; bases outside the gene matches: 9. Original methodology: Estimated nucleated cell counts came from reference gene primer amplification. Sequenced by immunoSEQ multiplex PCR; TCRdb stores in-frame clones only, minus some. For V, J and clone size, that table is used; D and trimming come from the DNA. The repertoire holds about 160,000 clones, with under 80% as singletons. The sample was peripheral blood. The genes are TRBV7-8 and TRBJ2-7, with TRBD1 matching over 8 bases. The sequence came from a man between 70 and 80 years old with acute or convalescent COVID-19. The CDR3 protein is CASSPHSGGSSYEQYF. In nucleotides, the CDR3 is TGTGCCAGCAGCCCACACTCAGGGGGCAGCTCCTACGAGCAGTACTTC. The full variable domain, completed using reference TRBV7-8 and TRBJ2-7, is GAGVSQSPRYKVAKRGQDVALRCDPISGHVSLFWYQQALGQGPEFLTYFQNEAQLDKSGLPSDRFFAERPEGSVSTLKIQRTQQEDSAVYLCASSPHSGGSSYEQYFGPGTRLTVT.